The clone carrying this TCR beta chain has a single count. The antigen is undetermined. This table comes from immunoSEQ multiplex PCR, and its TCRdb copy is limited to in-frame clones, with some not included. The table includes 140,000 to 150,000 clones, 89% detected once. These data come from a study of T cell responses to AZD1222 COVID-19 vaccine. Overall study results and limits: Researchers took repertoire samples only after the peak T cell response had come. Clonal diversity was possibly underestimated; the donors were predominantly white British and more often female.

CDR1 is MDHEN, CDR2 SYDVKM, per germline. Deletions cut 2 bases from V and 7 bases from J, with 11 bases between. CDR3 length equals 13 residues. This clonotype originated in an adult in good health. Sequences were derived from peripheral blood, sampled on day 0 of AZD1222 vaccination. The V call is TRBV28, the J call TRBJ1-1; weak D call: TRBD1 (6 bases). Here the CDR3 reads CASSLRNRVEAFF. CDR3 bases: TGTGCCAGCAGTTTACGCAACAGGGTTGAAGCTTTCTTT.